This TCR beta chain emerged from a study of cytomegalovirus exposure and HLA in healthy donors. In the study overall: It was reported in a later analysis that the 100 to 150 validation repertoires used the same platform as the approximately 690 first-cohort repertoires.

Regarding this clone: The antigen is undetermined.

General study points: For most TCR sequences rarity was the rule, although some public TCRs occurred in many donors.

Between the trimmed V and J ends, which lost 0 bases and 7 bases, there was a span of 14 bases. CDR3 size: 15 residues. Germline CDR1 is SGHRS and CDR2 is YFSETQ. Clones were sequenced by immunoSEQ multiplex PCR, and TCRdb holds only the in-frame ones, with some missing. The table has about 200,000 clones, approximately 82% seen once. The rearrangement links TRBV5-1 to TRBJ2-1, with TRBD2 as a possible D gene (5 bases). This clonotype was obtained from a woman aged 18 to 35 in good health and CMV-seronegative. The material sequenced was PBMCs. The CDR3 region is CASSLGAGRGNEQFF. Here the CDR3 DNA reads TGCGCCAGCAGCTTGGGGGCGGGTCGGGGAAATGAGCAGTTCTTC.